Following are 15 T cell receptor beta chains from one sample sequenced in a study of blood T cell repertoires in COVID-19. The table came from immunoSEQ multiplex PCR; TCRdb's copy has only in-frame clones and leaves some out. This sample yields over 200,000 clones, of which less than 90% are seen a single time; 15% to 20% belongs to the top ten. Sequenced: peripheral blood. The receptors shown here come from an elderly woman with active or convalescent COVID-19.

The chain carries TRBV27 and TRBJ2-1, with TRBD2 as a possible D gene (6 bases). V lost 6 bases and J lost 9, with 21 bases in between. The V gene's germline CDR1 is MNHEY and CDR2 SMNVEV (reference sequence). This CDR3 has 15 residues. DNA of the CDR3: TGTGCCAGCAGCCCCTCTACGGGGGTGATGGTTGAGCAGTTCTTC. It is translated as CASSPSTGVMVEQFF.

This chain joins TRBV7-2 and TRBJ2-3, with TRBD2 identical over 7 bases. The ends lost 5 bases at V and 2 bases at J; junction bases unmatched: 7. From germline, CDR1 is SGHTA and CDR2 FQGNSA. The CDR3 contains 15 residues. DNA for the CDR3: TGTGCCAGCAGCCCTAGGGCGGGAGCCACAGATACGCAGTATTTT. It yields the protein CASSPRAGATDTQYF.

The chain carries TRBV6-6 and TRBJ1-2; D remains ambiguous. Per the germline V gene, CDR1 is MNHNY and CDR2 is SVGAGI (reference sequence). The V end lost 2 bases, the J end lost 2 bases, and 9 bases lay between the germline ends. CDR3 length: 14 amino acids. CDR3 sequence reads: CASSYKRENYGYTF. The CDR3 DNA follows: TGTGCCAGCAGTTACAAGAGGGAGAACTATGGCTACACCTTC.

V usage is TRBV7-3 and J usage is TRBJ2-2; 8 bases align to TRBD2. With 6 bases clipped from V and 5 bases from J, the junction kept 5 bases outside the gene matches. The length of the CDR3 is 14 residues. CDR1 and CDR2 (germline): SGHTA, FQGTGA. The CDR3 sequence: CASRVTSGTGELFF. The CDR3, as DNA: TGTGCCAGCAGGGTAACTAGCGGTACCGGGGAGCTGTTTTTT.

The rearrangement uses TRBV4-3 and TRBJ2-2; 8 positions match TRBD2. The germline gives CDR1 LGHNA, CDR2 YSLEER. The CDR3 runs 17 residues. V gave up 0 bases and J gave up 3 bases; unmatched junction bases: 6. Written as DNA, the CDR3 is TGCGCCAGCAGCCAAGATCTGGGCGGGGGGTACACCGGGGAGCTGTTTTTT. It is translated as CASSQDLGGGYTGELFF.

This clone was observed once. This chain joins TRBV19 and TRBJ2-5; 11 nucleotides align to TRBD2. The CDR3 totals 17 residues. From germline, CDR1 is LNHDA and CDR2 SQIVND (reference sequence). After removal of 5 bases from V and 4 bases from J, the junction contained 12 bases not matched to a gene. CDR3 DNA sequence: TGTGCCAGTAGTGCAACCTTAGCGGGAGGGCCTGGAGAGACCCAGTACTTC. This codes for CASSATLAGGPGETQYF.

V gene TRBV19 combines with J gene TRBJ2-7; 9 nucleotides line up with TRBD1. V dropped 6 bases and J dropped 4; count of bases not matched to a gene: 10. The CDR3 spans 15 residues. Germline V gives CDR1 LNHDA, CDR2 SQIVND (reference sequence). The CDR3 reads CASRLTGQGGYEQYF. The DNA of the CDR3 is TGTGCCAGTAGATTGACGGGACAGGGCGGGTACGAGCAGTACTTC.

The J gene is TRBJ2-3, the V gene TRBV28, with TRBD2 identical over 8 bases. The V segment lost 3 bases and the J segment 4 bases; nucleotides outside the gene matches: 6. This CDR3 has 15 amino acids. CDR1 is MDHEN and CDR2 is SYDVKM in the germline V gene. CDR3 bases: TGTGCCAGCAGTTTTCCGACTAGCGTTGCAGATACGCAGTATTTT. It translates to CASSFPTSVADTQYF. Combining the CDR3 with reference TRBV28 and TRBJ2-3 gives the whole variable domain DVKVTQSSRYLVKRTGEKVFLECVQDMDHENMFWYRQDPGLGLRLIYFSYDVKMKEKGDIPEGYSVSREKKERFSLILESASTNQTSMYLCASSFPTSVADTQYFGPGTRLTVL.

The V and J genes are TRBV12-3 or TRBV12-4 and TRBJ2-2; D unresolved. Trimming pared 3 bases from V and 6 bases from J, leaving 5 bases between. CDR3 length equals 12 residues. In nucleotides, the CDR3 is TGTGCCAGCAGTTTCCTAGCCGGGGAGCTGTTTTTT. Translated: CASSFLAGELFF.

DNA for the CDR3: TGTGCCAGCAAAGCCAGGGGGCGCTCTGGAAACACCATATATTTT. Amino acid sequence: CASKARGRSGNTIYF. The chain joins TRBV2 to TRBJ1-3; TRBD1 matches at 8 bases. V shed 7 bases and J 0 bases; nucleotides not matched to a gene: 5. The CDR3 runs to 15 residues. Germline CDR1 reads SNHLY; CDR2 reads FYNNEI.

This sequence joins TRBV11-2 and TRBJ1-2; 8 bases align to TRBD1. The CDR3 length is 14 residues. J lost 7 bases, V lost 5 bases, and 9 bases had no gene match. Germline V gene lookup returns CDR1 SGHAT and CDR2 FQNNGV. CDR3 nucleotides: TGTGCCAGCAGCGCTGACAGGGGAGTAGGTGGCTACACCTTC. Its protein is CASSADRGVGGYTF.

V and J are TRBV30 and TRBJ1-2, with 7 positions matching TRBD1. This CDR3 comprises 13 residues. Trimming cost V 3 bases and J 9 bases; bases outside gene matches: 10. Germline V lookup: CDR1 GTSNPN, CDR2 SVGIG (reference sequence). The CDR3 nucleotides are TGTGCCTGGAGCTTTGTACAGGGGAAAAGCTACACCTTC. Translation: CAWSFVQGKSYTF.

The chain is built from TRBV7-2 and TRBJ1-5, with 7 bases identical to TRBD1. The J segment lost 7 bases and the V segment lost 1 base, leaving 7 bases of the junction unmatched. Germline loops: CDR1 SGHTA, CDR2 FQGNSA. This CDR3 contains 15 residues. CDR3 in DNA: TGTGCCAGCAGCTTAGTGCAGGTGACAGGGCAGCCCCAGCATTTT. This codes for CASSLVQVTGQPQHF.

Regarding this clone: Other DNA sequences in the sample encode the same CDR3. The genes are TRBV9 and TRBJ2-3; D is unresolved. The CDR3 has 15 amino acids. Trimming took 0 bases from V and 0 from J, leaving 8 bases between them. The V gene's germline CDR1 is SGDLS and CDR2 YYNGEE. The chain's CDR3 is CASSVGQASTDTQYF. The CDR3 DNA is TGTGCCAGCAGCGTAGGTCAGGCTAGCACAGATACGCAGTATTTT.

V usage is TRBV25-1 and J usage is TRBJ2-3; D might be TRBD1 (6 bases). This CDR3 has 15 amino acids. Deletions cut 5 bases from V and 2 bases from J, with 14 bases between. CDR1 is MGHDK, CDR2 SYGVNS, per germline. CDR3 residues: CASSLQDRDTDTQYF. DNA for the CDR3: TGTGCCAGCAGTCTACAGGACAGAGACACAGATACGCAGTATTTT.